This T cell receptor beta chain was identified in a study of blood T cell repertoires in COVID-19. For the study at large: Material from acute and convalescent COVID-19 was sourced from the United States, Italy and Spain. T cells, B-cell-depleted T cells, or PBMCs supplied cDNA or gDNA.

The length of the CDR3 is 18 residues. Original analysis: Amplification of reference gene primers provided the estimated nucleated cell counts. Measured with immunoSEQ multiplex PCR; TCRdb has only the in-frame clones, and not every one. D and trimming were read from the DNA, whereas the V and J calls and clone size are those reported in that table. This sample yields fewer than 75,000 clones, of which roughly 85% are seen a single time; about two fifths belongs to the top ten. The receptor was derived from a human donor in a cohort sampled during active COVID-19. This sequence joins TRBV12-1 and TRBJ2-1; TRBD2 was called by the table and not checked on the DNA. TRBV12-1 is listed as a pseudogene. Sequenced: peripheral blood. In DNA form, the CDR3 reads TGTGCCAGCAGCTCTCGGACTAGCGGGGGGGCCTCCTACAATGAGCAGTTCTTC. As protein: CASSSRTSGGASYNEQFF.